These 9 T cell receptor beta chains came from one sample sequenced in a study of vaccination and CD4 T cells after COVID-19. Their antigen targets remain unknown. Sequencing of cultured CD4+ T cell DNA used the Oncomine TCR Beta short-read assay. TCRdb fed the PCR reads into MiXCR, producing one record per CDR3 protein. The sample yields approximately 20,000 distinct CDR3 sequences, about 40% seen once. Treatment of the sample: approximately 9-day PBMC culture with coronavirus spike peptide pools or control peptides (ViraFEST assay). Sequences were derived from CD4+ T cells from blood, cultured in vitro, sampled before SARS-CoV-2 vaccination. All receptors derive from a human donor who had recovered from COVID-19.

This clonotype has just a few counts. The chain has TRBV11-3 and TRBJ2-7, with a weak D call TRBD2 (6 bases). The CDR3 is 16 amino acids. V lost 5 bases, J lost 0 bases, and 17 bases lay in between. CDR1 and CDR2 from the germline V gene are SGHNT and YENEEA. The CDR3 DNA reads TGTGCCAGCAGCGCCGAAACCGCGCGGGGCTCCTACGAGCAGTACTTC. It translates to CASSAETARGSYEQYF.

The chain couples TRBV7-2 to TRBJ1-2; perhaps TRBD1 as D (5 bases). Deletions cut 4 bases from V and 8 bases from J, with 17 bases between. Germline-derived CDR1 and CDR2 are SGHTA and FQGNSA. The CDR3 covers 14 residues. The DNA of the CDR3 is TGTGCCAGCAGCTCTCGACTGGACCGGGGGGGCTACACCTTC. This gives the protein CASSSRLDRGGYTF. The full variable domain, its missing parts supplied by reference TRBV7-2 and TRBJ1-2, is GAGVSQSPSNKVTEKGKDVELRCDPISGHTALYWYRQSLGQGLEFLIYFQGNSAPDKSGLPSDRFSAERTGGSVSTLTIQRTQQEDSAVYLCASSSRLDRGGYTFGSGTRLTVV.

This chain links TRBV20-1 with TRBJ1-1, with D hard to call. CDR1 and CDR2 from the germline V gene are DFQATT and SNEGSKA (reference sequence). Between the trimmed V and J ends, which lost 5 bases and 3 bases, there was a span of 10 bases. This CDR3 is built from 12 residues. Here the CDR3 DNA reads TGCAGTGCTCTCGAGCGGCACACTGAAGCTTTCTTT. It yields the protein CSALERHTEAFF.

The V call is TRBV7-3, the J call TRBJ2-3, with 8 bases lining up with TRBD2. Germline V gene data show CDR1 as SGHTA and CDR2 as FQGTGA. J was trimmed by 0 bases and V by 4 bases; bases with no gene match: 6. This CDR3 region has 16 residues. CDR3 coding DNA: TGTGCCAGCAGCTCCTCTACTAGCGGAAGCACAGATACGCAGTATTTT. Amino acid sequence: CASSSSTSGSTDTQYF.

The chain recombines TRBV4-2 with TRBJ1-2; D gene unclear. Germline V gene lookup returns CDR1 LGHNA and CDR2 YNFKEQ. V shed 0 bases and J shed 4 bases, with 12 bases lying between them. The CDR3 sequence is 15 residues long. Here the CDR3 reads CASSQDSFRSYGYTF. The CDR3 nucleotides are TGTGCCAGCAGCCAAGACAGTTTTAGGAGCTATGGCTACACCTTC.

V is TRBV19 and J is TRBJ2-7; D not resolved. Trimming removed 1 base from V and 3 bases from J, with 7 bases in between. The CDR3 spans 13 residues. Germline assignment: CDR1 LNHDA and CDR2 SQIVND (reference sequence). The CDR3 loop is CASSIGRIYEQYF. DNA of the CDR3: TGTGCCAGTAGTATAGGACGGATCTACGAGCAGTACTTC.

V is TRBV5-4 and J is TRBJ1-6; 8 bases are shared with TRBD1. Looked up from germline, CDR1 is SGHNT and CDR2 is YYREEE (reference sequence). The length of the CDR3 is 15 residues. V gave up 0 bases and J gave up 5 bases; unmatched junction bases: 1. This CDR3 is CASSLAGGNNSPLHF. The CDR3 region has the DNA TGTGCCAGCAGCTTGGCAGGGGGCAATAATTCACCCCTCCACTTT.

The gene calls are TRBV7-2 and TRBJ1-6; no reliable D call. V lost 2 bases, J lost 7 bases, and 6 bases lay in between. This CDR3 region has 13 residues. Germline V CDR1 and CDR2: SGHTA, FQGNSA. The CDR3 nucleotides read TGTACCAGCAGCTTATTGACCAATTCACCCCTCCACTTT. Residues: CTSSLLTNSPLHF. The complete variable domain, with remaining parts taken from reference TRBV7-2 and TRBJ1-6, reads GAGVSQSPSNKVTEKGKDVELRCDPISGHTALYWYRQSLGQGLEFLIYFQGNSAPDKSGLPSDRFSAERTGGSVSTLTIQRTQQEDSAVYLCTSSLLTNSPLHFGNGTRLTVT.

The chain carries TRBV19 and TRBJ1-2, with 8 bases aligning to TRBD1. The ends lost 5 bases at V and 5 bases at J; junction bases unmatched: 7. CDR1 is LNHDA and CDR2 is SQIVND in the germline V gene (reference sequence). The length of the CDR3 is 14 residues. CDR3 in DNA: TGTGCCAGTAGTGTCCCGCAGGGGGCTTATGGCTACACCTTC. It specifies CASSVPQGAYGYTF.